This TCR beta chain appears in the sequencing data of a study of blood T cell repertoires in COVID-19. Background on the study: Sites across the United States, Italy and Spain contributed samples from acute and convalescent COVID-19. In each case, the material was cDNA or gDNA derived from T cells, B-cell-depleted T cells, or PBMCs.

After removal of 3 bases from V and 3 bases from J, the junction contained 6 bases not matched to a gene. Germline CDR1 and CDR2: SGHAT and FQNNGV. The CDR3 is 15 residues long. In the authors' workflow: Estimated nucleated cell counts came from reference gene primer amplification. TCRdb's copy holds only in-frame clones and misses some; the assay was immunoSEQ multiplex PCR. V, J and clone size reflect that table, while D and trimming were determined from the DNA. The sample contains roughly 200,000 clones, around 90% of which appear only once. The V gene is TRBV11-2, the J gene TRBJ1-2; 8 positions agree with TRBD1. The sample comprised peripheral blood. The source is a man in his forties with acute or convalescent COVID-19. This CDR3 reads CASSLRQGRDYGYTF. CDR3 DNA sequence: TGTGCCAGCAGCTTGAGACAGGGGAGGGACTATGGCTACACCTTC.